This entry is about one T cell receptor beta chain. Vbeta (60) and Jbeta (13) primers were used in the PCR. The repertoire was sequenced with immunoSEQ multiplex PCR; TCRdb's copy has only in-frame clones and lacks some. The profile shows fewer than 200,000 clones, approximately 80% of them singletons. Germline lookup yields CDR1 MDHEN and CDR2 SYDVKM. V gave up 6 bases and J gave up 6 bases, with 29 bases separating them. The CDR3 contains 18 residues. This sample is drawn from a study of cytomegalovirus exposure and HLA in healthy donors. This sequence joins TRBV28 and TRBJ1-1; the D gene is possibly TRBD1 (6 bases). The sequenced material came from PBMCs. The source of this sequence is a young woman in good health and CMV-seronegative. The CDR3 loop reads CASSATGGFVPLFPEAFF. The CDR3 region has the DNA TGTGCCAGCAGCGCGACAGGAGGATTCGTTCCCCTGTTCCCTGAAGCTTTCTTT.